This entry is about one T cell receptor (beta chain). The data derive from a study of cytomegalovirus exposure and HLA in healthy donors. Germline V gene data show CDR1 as SGHTA and CDR2 as FQGTGA. The V end lost 3 bases, the J end lost 1 base, and 6 bases lay between the germline ends. The CDR3 runs to 14 residues. The PCR made use of 60 Vbeta and 13 Jbeta primers. Sequenced by immunoSEQ multiplex PCR; TCRdb stores in-frame clones only, minus some. The table lists approximately 160,000 clones, around 77% of them singletons, with 1.6% in the top ten. This receptor was obtained from a woman in her 30s in good health and CMV-seronegative. The chain links TRBV7-3 to TRBJ2-2; D unresolved. The sequenced material came from PBMCs. The CDR3 region is CASSFHKNTGELFF. The CDR3 DNA sequence: TGTGCCAGCAGCTTTCACAAGAACACCGGGGAGCTGTTTTTT.